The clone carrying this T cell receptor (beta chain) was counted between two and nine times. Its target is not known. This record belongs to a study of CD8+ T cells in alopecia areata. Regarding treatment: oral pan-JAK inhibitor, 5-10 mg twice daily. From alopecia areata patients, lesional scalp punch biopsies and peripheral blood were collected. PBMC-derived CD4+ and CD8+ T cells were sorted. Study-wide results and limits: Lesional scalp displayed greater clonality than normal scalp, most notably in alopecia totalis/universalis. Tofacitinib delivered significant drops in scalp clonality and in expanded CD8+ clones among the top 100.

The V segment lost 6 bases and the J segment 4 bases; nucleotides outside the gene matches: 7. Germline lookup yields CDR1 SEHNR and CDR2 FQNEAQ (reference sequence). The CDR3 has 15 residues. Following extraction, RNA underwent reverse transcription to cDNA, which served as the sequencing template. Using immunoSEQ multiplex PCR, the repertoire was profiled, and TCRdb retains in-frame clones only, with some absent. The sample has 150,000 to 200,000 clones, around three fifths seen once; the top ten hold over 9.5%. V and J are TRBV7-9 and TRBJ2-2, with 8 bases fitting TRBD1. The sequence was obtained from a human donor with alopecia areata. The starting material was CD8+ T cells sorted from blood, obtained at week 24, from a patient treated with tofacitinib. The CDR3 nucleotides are TGTGCCAGCAGACGGGACAGGCTTCGCACCGGGGAGCTGTTTTTT. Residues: CASRRDRLRTGELFF.